These 24 T cell receptor beta chains came from one sample sequenced in a study of cytomegalovirus exposure and HLA in healthy donors. PCR involved 60 Vbeta and 13 Jbeta primers. Data came from immunoSEQ multiplex PCR; TCRdb stores just in-frame clones and leaves some out. Of about 140,000 clones in the sample, approximately 79% were seen once. The sequencing input was PBMCs. The receptor set was obtained from a woman aged 45-60 years in good health and CMV-seropositive.

This clone was recorded only once. V gene TRBV5-6 combines with J gene TRBJ2-1, with D possibly being TRBD1 (8 bases). The V end was cut by 4 bases, the J end by 4 bases, with 18 bases between. This CDR3 region has 16 residues. CDR1 is SGHDT and CDR2 is YYEEEE in the germline V gene. The CDR3: CASSAAGQGGYNEQFF. The DNA for the CDR3 is TGTGCCAGCAGCGCGGCAGGACAGGGAGGGTACAATGAGCAGTTCTTC.

The genes are TRBV5-1 and TRBJ2-7, with TRBD2 matching over 13 bases. V shed 4 bases, J shed 3 bases, and the junction held 4 bases outside the gene matches. The CDR3 contains 15 residues. Looked up from germline, CDR1 is SGHRS and CDR2 is YFSETQ. The CDR3 reads CASSMGLAGIYEQYF. In DNA form, the CDR3 reads TGCGCCAGCAGCATGGGACTAGCGGGGATCTACGAGCAGTACTTC.

The J gene is TRBJ2-7, the V gene TRBV30; possible D gene TRBD2, 6 bases. Germline values: CDR1 GTSNPN, CDR2 SVGIG (reference sequence). Between the trimmed V and J ends, which lost 0 bases and 6 bases, there was a span of 6 bases. The CDR3 is 11 amino acids. CDR3 sequence: CAWSVGSEQYF. The CDR3 DNA reads TGTGCCTGGAGTGTCGGGAGCGAGCAGTACTTC.

This clone was seen only a few times. The CDR3 region has the DNA TGCGCCAGCAGCTTGGTGCTAGCGGGGGGAGACTACAATGAGCAGTTCTTC. Amino acids: CASSLVLAGGDYNEQFF. The chain uses TRBV5-1 and TRBJ2-1; the match to TRBD2 covers 11 bases. CDR3 length: 17 amino acids. Per germline, CDR1 SGHRS and CDR2 YFSETQ. V lost 0 bases and J lost 3; bases outside the gene matches: 5.

The rearrangement links TRBV28 to TRBJ2-7; 15 bases are a match to TRBD2. This CDR3 contains 16 residues. Germline lookup yields CDR1 MDHEN and CDR2 SYDVKM. Trimming cost V 6 bases and J 5 bases; bases outside gene matches: 8. CDR3 loop: CASRPPGLAGGHEQYF. DNA for the CDR3: TGTGCCAGCAGACCCCCGGGACTAGCGGGGGGTCACGAGCAGTACTTC.

The J gene is TRBJ2-7, the V gene TRBV2, with 10 bases aligning to TRBD1. Trimming removed 7 bases from V and 0 bases from J; junction bases left unmatched: 6. In germline, CDR1 is SNHLY, CDR2 FYNNEI. The CDR3 sequence is 15 residues long. Here the CDR3 DNA reads TGTGCCAGCAACCCCCGGGACAGGGGCTCCTACGAGCAGTACTTC. Translated, it gives CASNPRDRGSYEQYF. Complete variable domain (other parts from reference TRBV2 and TRBJ2-7): EPEVTQTPSHQVTQMGQEVILRCVPISNHLYFYWYRQILGQKVEFLVSFYNNEISEKSEIFDDQFSVERPDGSNFTLKIRSTKLEDSAMYFCASNPRDRGSYEQYFGPGTRLTVT.

This chain uses TRBV30 with TRBJ2-2; the D gene is possibly TRBD1 (6 bases). CDR1 and CDR2 from the germline V gene are GTSNPN and SVGIG (reference sequence). The V and J ends lost 5 bases and 6 bases respectively, with 13 bases between them. The CDR3 has 13 amino acids. Here the CDR3 DNA reads TGTGCCTGGTCGTGGGGGCTCTCCGGGGAGCTGTTTTTT. As protein: CAWSWGLSGELFF.

The gene calls are TRBV9 and TRBJ1-4; D unresolved. Germline-derived CDR1 and CDR2 are SGDLS and YYNGEE. This CDR3 is 16 amino acids long. Trimming pared 1 base from V and 4 bases from J, leaving 14 bases between. The CDR3: CASSVRTDNGNEKLFF. CDR3 in DNA: TGTGCCAGCAGCGTAAGGACTGACAACGGTAATGAAAAACTGTTTTTT.

This clone occurred once. The V gene is TRBV19, the J gene TRBJ2-4; the D gene is possibly TRBD1 (7 bases). The germline gives CDR1 LNHDA, CDR2 SQIVND (reference sequence). V dropped 7 bases and J dropped 6 bases, with 22 bases sitting between them. The CDR3 runs 16 residues. The DNA for the CDR3 is TGTGCCAGTATTGGGACAGCGCTTTTCGGGAGAAACATTCAGTACTTC. Residues: CASIGTALFGRNIQYF.

In its sample, this clone was seen a few times. V is TRBV11-2 and J is TRBJ1-2; TRBD1 is a possible D gene (6 bases). The CDR3 sequence is 15 residues long. Trimming stripped 6 bases from V and 2 bases from J, with 16 bases between. Germline CDR1 reads SGHAT; CDR2 reads FQNNGV. CDR3 residues: CASRGARQKNYGYTF. In nucleotides, the CDR3 is TGTGCCAGCAGGGGGGCAAGGCAAAAGAACTATGGCTACACCTTC.

The V call is TRBV30, the J call TRBJ1-2, with D maybe TRBD1 (5 bases). The V end lost 4 bases, the J end lost 8 bases, and 11 bases lay between the germline ends. CDR3 length: 11 amino acids. The germline CDR1 and CDR2 sequences are GTSNPN and SVGIG (reference sequence). CDR3 in DNA: TGTGCCTGGACCGCAGGGTTAGGCTACACCTTC. This encodes CAWTAGLGYTF.

The rearrangement links TRBV7-2 to TRBJ2-7; TRBD2 matches 11 bases. Germline V gene data show CDR1 as SGHTA and CDR2 as FQGNSA. Trimming took 3 bases from V and 2 from J; bases not matched to a gene: 0. The CDR3 is made up of 14 amino acids. CDR3: CASSFSGGAYEQYF. CDR3 nucleotide sequence: TGTGCCAGCAGCTTTAGCGGGGGGGCCTACGAGCAGTACTTC.

A few counts support this clone. The chain joins TRBV9 to TRBJ2-6; the D gene is possibly TRBD2 (6 bases). Germline V gene lookup returns CDR1 SGDLS and CDR2 YYNGEE. Trimming shortened V by 0 bases and J by 0 bases, and 7 bases separated the two germline ends. This CDR3 is built from 16 residues. The CDR3, as DNA: TGTGCCAGCAGCGTAGAGGGAGGCTCTGGGGCCAACGTCCTGACTTTC. Its protein is CASSVEGGSGANVLTF. Supplemented by reference TRBV9 and TRBJ2-6, the full variable domain reads DSGVTQTPKHLITATGQRVTLRCSPRSGDLSVYWYQQSLDQGLQFLIQYYNGEERAKGNILERFSAQQFPDLHSELNLSSLELGDSALYFCASSVEGGSGANVLTFGAGSRLTVL.

This clone was counted only a few times. This chain connects TRBV10-1 to TRBJ2-7; D perhaps matches TRBD1 (6 bases). Trimming pared 6 bases from V and 0 bases from J, leaving 15 bases between. The CDR3 extends over 15 amino acids. Germline CDR1 and CDR2: WNHNN and SYGVQD (reference sequence). The CDR3, as DNA: TGCGCCAGCAGGGAGAGCAGGGGCCTCTCCTACGAGCAGTACTTC. Translation: CASRESRGLSYEQYF.

This clone was observed a handful of times. The chain links TRBV29-1 to TRBJ2-1, with D maybe TRBD2 (6 bases). The germline V and J ends were trimmed by 8 bases and 2 bases, with 13 bases remaining between them. Germline values: CDR1 SQVTM, CDR2 ANQGSEA. This CDR3 comprises 13 residues. This CDR3 is CSTAAGPYNEQFF. CDR3 nucleotides: TGCAGCACCGCCGCGGGGCCCTACAATGAGCAGTTCTTC.

The chain links TRBV5-8 to TRBJ2-6; D gene ambiguous. Germline-derived CDR1 and CDR2 are SGHTS and YDEGEE. V lost 4 bases and J 1 base, leaving 3 bases between the germline ends. The CDR3 extends over 13 amino acids. The CDR3, as DNA: TGTGCCAGCAGCCTTTCTGGGGCCAACGTCCTGACTTTC. Amino acid sequence: CASSLSGANVLTF. The full variable domain, in which reference TRBV5-8 and TRBJ2-6 provide the parts outside the CDR3, is EAGVTQSPTHLIKTRGQQATLRCSPISGHTSVYWYQQALGLGLQFLLWYDEGEERNRGNFPPRFSGRQFPNYSSELNVNALELEDSALYLCASSLSGANVLTFGAGSRLTVL.

The CDR3 nucleotides read TGCAGACACGCGGGTTCTGGAAACACCATATATTTT. It is translated as CRHAGSGNTIYF. The V and J genes are TRBV29-1 and TRBJ1-3, with D unclear. The CDR3 contains 12 residues. Per germline, CDR1 SQVTM and CDR2 ANQGSEA.

The chain links TRBV2 to TRBJ2-1; D gene unclear. In germline, CDR1 is SNHLY, CDR2 FYNNEI. This CDR3 is 13 amino acids long. The V end lost 6 bases, the J end lost 6 bases, and 12 bases lay between the germline ends. The CDR3 nucleotides are TGTGCCAGCAGGGTACTGGTACTCAATGAGCAGTTCTTC. Protein sequence: CASRVLVLNEQFF. Drawing the rest from reference TRBV2 and TRBJ2-1, the complete variable domain is EPEVTQTPSHQVTQMGQEVILRCVPISNHLYFYWYRQILGQKVEFLVSFYNNEISEKSEIFDDQFSVERPDGSNFTLKIRSTKLEDSAMYFCASRVLVLNEQFFGPGTRLTVL.

This chain joins TRBV7-9 and TRBJ1-2, with 12 bases aligning to TRBD1. CDR1 and CDR2 from the germline V gene are SEHNR and FQNEAQ (reference sequence). V lost 0 bases, J lost 6 bases, and 5 bases stayed unmatched. The CDR3 spans 16 residues. The CDR3 is CASSLAGTGGGNGYTF. The CDR3 DNA follows: TGTGCCAGCAGCTTAGCCGGGACAGGGGGCGGGAATGGCTACACCTTC.

The chain links TRBV15 to TRBJ1-5, with no clear D. Germline CDR1 LNHNV, CDR2 YYDKDF (reference sequence). The CDR3 totals 14 residues. V lost 9 bases and J lost 0, with 12 bases in between. The CDR3 sequence is CATIGLDSNQPQHF. The CDR3 DNA follows: TGTGCCACTATCGGGTTGGATAGCAATCAGCCCCAGCATTTT.

V gene TRBV6-4 combines with J gene TRBJ2-2, with D unclear. Germline V gene sequence: CDR1 MRHNA, CDR2 SNTAGT. V lost 8 bases and J 3 bases, leaving 10 bases between the germline ends. This CDR3 has 13 residues. The CDR3 is CASPLPDTGELFF. The DNA for the CDR3 is TGTGCCAGCCCCCTTCCGGACACCGGGGAGCTGTTTTTT.

This clone turned up a few times. This sequence joins TRBV5-6 and TRBJ1-4, with D possibly TRBD1 on 6 matching bases. The CDR3 runs to 13 residues. Germline CDR1 reads SGHDT; CDR2 reads YYEEEE. V lost 3 bases and J 5 bases, leaving 8 bases between the germline ends. CDR3 region: CASSSRGNEKLFF. In nucleotides, the CDR3 is TGTGCCAGCAGCTCCAGGGGAAATGAAAAACTGTTTTTT.

This clone appeared once. CDR3 protein: CASSSLVGNEQFF. CDR3 bases: TGTGCCAGCAGTTCCCTAGTCGGCAATGAGCAGTTCTTC. The gene calls are TRBV27 and TRBJ2-1; D is unclear. The CDR3 is made up of 13 amino acids. Trimming removed 4 bases from V and 6 bases from J, with 10 bases in between. Germline V gene sequence: CDR1 MNHEY, CDR2 SMNVEV (reference sequence).

The chain carries TRBV7-2 and TRBJ2-7; D not certain. The CDR3 length is 14 residues. Germline CDR1 and CDR2: SGHTA and FQGNSA. The V and J ends lost 2 bases and 0 bases respectively, with 8 bases between them. CDR3 sequence reads: CASSLYQDSYEQYF. The DNA for the CDR3 is TGTGCCAGCAGCTTATATCAGGACTCCTACGAGCAGTACTTC.